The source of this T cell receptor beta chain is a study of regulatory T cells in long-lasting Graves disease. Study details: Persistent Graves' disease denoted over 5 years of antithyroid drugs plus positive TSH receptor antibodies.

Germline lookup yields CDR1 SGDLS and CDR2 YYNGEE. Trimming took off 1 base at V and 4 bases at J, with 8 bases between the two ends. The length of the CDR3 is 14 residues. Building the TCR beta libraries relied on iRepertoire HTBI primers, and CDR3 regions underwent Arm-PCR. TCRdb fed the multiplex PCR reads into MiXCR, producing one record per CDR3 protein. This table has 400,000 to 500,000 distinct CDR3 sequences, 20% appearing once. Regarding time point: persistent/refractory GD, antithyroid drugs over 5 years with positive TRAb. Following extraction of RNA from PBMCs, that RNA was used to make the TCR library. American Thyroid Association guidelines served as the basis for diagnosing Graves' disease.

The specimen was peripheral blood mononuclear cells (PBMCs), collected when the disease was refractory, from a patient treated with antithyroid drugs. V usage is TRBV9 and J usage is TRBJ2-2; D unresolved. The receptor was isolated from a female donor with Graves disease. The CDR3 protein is CASSVSWSTGELFF. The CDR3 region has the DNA TGTGCCAGCAGCGTAAGTTGGAGCACCGGGGAGCTGTTTTTT.